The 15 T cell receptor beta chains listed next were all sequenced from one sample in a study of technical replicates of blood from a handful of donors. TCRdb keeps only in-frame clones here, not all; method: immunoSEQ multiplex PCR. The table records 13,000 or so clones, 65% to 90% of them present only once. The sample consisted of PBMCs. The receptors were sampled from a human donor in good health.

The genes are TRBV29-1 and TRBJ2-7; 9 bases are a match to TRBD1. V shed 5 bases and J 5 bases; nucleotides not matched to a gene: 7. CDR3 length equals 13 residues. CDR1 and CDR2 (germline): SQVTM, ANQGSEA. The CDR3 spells CSVPGQGFHEQYF. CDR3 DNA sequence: TGCAGCGTTCCGGGACAGGGTTTCCACGAGCAGTACTTC.

The CDR3 region has the DNA TGTGCCAGCAACGCCGGACTAGCGGGAGGGGATGGGCAGTTCTTC. Amino acids: CASNAGLAGGDGQFF. The rearrangement uses TRBV27 and TRBJ2-1; 15 bases match TRBD2. The CDR3 covers 15 residues. The V segment lost 7 bases and the J segment 12 bases; nucleotides outside the gene matches: 10. Germline CDR1 and CDR2: MNHEY and SMNVEV (reference sequence).

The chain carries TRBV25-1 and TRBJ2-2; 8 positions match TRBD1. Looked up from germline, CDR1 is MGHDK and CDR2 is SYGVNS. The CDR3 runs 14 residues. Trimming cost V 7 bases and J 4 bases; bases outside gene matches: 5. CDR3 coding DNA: TGTGCCAGCACCGGGACAGGTGGCACCGGGGAGCTGTTTTTT. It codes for CASTGTGGTGELFF.

The CDR3: CASSLVTGGGETQYF. The CDR3, as DNA: TGTGCCAGCAGCTTAGTCACAGGGGGGGGTGAGACCCAGTACTTC. This chain joins TRBV7-2 and TRBJ2-5; possible D gene TRBD1, 8 bases. V was shortened by 1 base and J by 5 bases, with 14 bases between the two germline ends. Germline CDR1 SGHTA, CDR2 FQGNSA. The CDR3 has 15 residues.

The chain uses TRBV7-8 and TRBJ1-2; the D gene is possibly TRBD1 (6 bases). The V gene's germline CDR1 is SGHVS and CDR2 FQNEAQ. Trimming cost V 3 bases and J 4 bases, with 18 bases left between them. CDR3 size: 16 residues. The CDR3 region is CASSFRQDLNVYGYTF. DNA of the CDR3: TGTGCCAGCAGCTTCCGACAGGATCTTAACGTCTATGGCTACACCTTC.

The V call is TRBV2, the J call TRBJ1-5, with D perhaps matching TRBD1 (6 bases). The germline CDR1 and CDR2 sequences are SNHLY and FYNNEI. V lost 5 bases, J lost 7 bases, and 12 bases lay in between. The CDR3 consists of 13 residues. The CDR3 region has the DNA TGTGCCAGCAGTATCCCCAGGGGACAGCCCCAGCATTTT. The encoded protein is CASSIPRGQPQHF.

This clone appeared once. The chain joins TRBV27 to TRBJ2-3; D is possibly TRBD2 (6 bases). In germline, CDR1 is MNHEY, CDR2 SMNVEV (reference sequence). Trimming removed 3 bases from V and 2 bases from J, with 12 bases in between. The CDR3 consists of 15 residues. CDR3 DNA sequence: TGTGCCAGCAGTTTTCTAGCGCGCTTCACAGATACGCAGTATTTT. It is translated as CASSFLARFTDTQYF.

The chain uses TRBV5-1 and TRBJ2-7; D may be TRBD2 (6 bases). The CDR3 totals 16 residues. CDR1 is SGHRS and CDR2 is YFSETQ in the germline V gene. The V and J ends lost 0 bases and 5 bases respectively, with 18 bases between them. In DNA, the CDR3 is TGCGCCAGCAGCTTGGGGTCGGGGGTTTATCTTAACGAGCAGTACTTC. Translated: CASSLGSGVYLNEQYF.

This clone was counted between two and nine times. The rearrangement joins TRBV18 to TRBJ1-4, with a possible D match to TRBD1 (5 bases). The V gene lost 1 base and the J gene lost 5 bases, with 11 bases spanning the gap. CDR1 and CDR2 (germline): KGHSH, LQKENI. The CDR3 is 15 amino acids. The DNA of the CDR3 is TGTGCCAGCTCACCACTCCAGGGCCGAAATGAAAAACTGTTTTTT. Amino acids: CASSPLQGRNEKLFF.

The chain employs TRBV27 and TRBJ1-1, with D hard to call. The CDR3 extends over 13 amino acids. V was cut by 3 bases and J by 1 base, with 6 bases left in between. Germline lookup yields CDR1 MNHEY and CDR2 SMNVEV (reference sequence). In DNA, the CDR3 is TGTGCCAGCAGTTTTGGAGGGAACACTGAAGCTTTCTTT. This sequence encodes CASSFGGNTEAFF.

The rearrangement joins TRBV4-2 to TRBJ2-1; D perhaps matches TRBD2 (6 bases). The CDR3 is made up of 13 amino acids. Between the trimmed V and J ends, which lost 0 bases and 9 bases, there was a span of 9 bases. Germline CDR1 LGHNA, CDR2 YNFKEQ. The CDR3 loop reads CASSQDRGVEQFF. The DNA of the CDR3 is TGTGCCAGCAGCCAAGATCGCGGGGTTGAGCAGTTCTTC.

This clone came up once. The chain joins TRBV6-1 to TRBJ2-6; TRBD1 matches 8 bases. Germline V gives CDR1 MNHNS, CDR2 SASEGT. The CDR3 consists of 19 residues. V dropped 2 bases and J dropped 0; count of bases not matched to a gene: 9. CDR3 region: CASSESGQAISSGANVLTF. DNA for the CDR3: TGTGCCAGCAGTGAATCGGGACAGGCTATCTCCTCTGGGGCCAACGTCCTGACTTTC.

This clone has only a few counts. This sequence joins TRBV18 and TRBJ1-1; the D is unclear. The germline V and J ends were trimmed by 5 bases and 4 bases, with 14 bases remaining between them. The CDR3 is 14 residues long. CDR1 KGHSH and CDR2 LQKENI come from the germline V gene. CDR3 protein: CASSFQSGVTEAFF. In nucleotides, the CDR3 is TGTGCCAGCTCATTTCAATCGGGAGTCACTGAAGCTTTCTTT.

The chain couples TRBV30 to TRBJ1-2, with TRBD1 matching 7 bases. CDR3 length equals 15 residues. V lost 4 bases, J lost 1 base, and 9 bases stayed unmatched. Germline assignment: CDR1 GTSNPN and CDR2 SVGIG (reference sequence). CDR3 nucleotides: TGTGCCTGGACTGAAACAGGGGCCCTTAACTATGGCTACACCTTC. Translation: CAWTETGALNYGYTF. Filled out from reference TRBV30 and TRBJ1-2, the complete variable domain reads SQTIHQWPATLVQPVGSPLSLECTVEGTSNPNLYWYRQAAGRGLQLLFYSVGIGQISSEVPQNLSASRPQDRQFILSSKKLLLSDSGFYLCAWTETGALNYGYTFGSGTRLTVV.

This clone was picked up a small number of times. CDR3 DNA sequence: TGCGCCAGCAGCTTGGTTGCGGGAGGGCCCTACGAGCAGTACTTC. Amino acid sequence: CASSLVAGGPYEQYF. The chain carries TRBV5-1 and TRBJ2-7, with 9 bases identical to TRBD2. The CDR3 runs 15 residues. From germline, CDR1 is SGHRS and CDR2 YFSETQ. J lost 2 bases, V lost 0 bases, and 3 bases had no gene match.